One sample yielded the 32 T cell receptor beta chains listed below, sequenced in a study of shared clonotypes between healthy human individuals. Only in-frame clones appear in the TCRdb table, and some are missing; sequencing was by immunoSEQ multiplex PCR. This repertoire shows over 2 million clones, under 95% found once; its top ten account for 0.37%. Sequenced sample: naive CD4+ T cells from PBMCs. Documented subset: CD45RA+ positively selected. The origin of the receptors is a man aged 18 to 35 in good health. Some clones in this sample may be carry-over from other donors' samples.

This chain's CDR3 is CASSVSLAGGETQYF. The CDR3 bases are TGTGCCAGCAGCGTGAGTCTAGCGGGGGGGGAGACCCAGTACTTC. V usage is TRBV9 and J usage is TRBJ2-5, with 12 bases identical to TRBD2. Germline V lookup: CDR1 SGDLS, CDR2 YYNGEE. There are 15 residues in the CDR3. Trimming at V came to 2 bases and at J to 5 bases, leaving 4 bases not matched to a gene.

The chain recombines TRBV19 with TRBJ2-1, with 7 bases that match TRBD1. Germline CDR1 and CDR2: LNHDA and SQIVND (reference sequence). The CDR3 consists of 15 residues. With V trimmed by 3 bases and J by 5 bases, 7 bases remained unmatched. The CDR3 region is CASSMNRGADNEQFF. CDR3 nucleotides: TGTGCCAGTAGTATGAACAGGGGCGCGGACAATGAGCAGTTCTTC. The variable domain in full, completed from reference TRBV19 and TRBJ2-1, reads DGGITQSPKYLFRKEGQNVTLSCEQNLNHDAMYWYRQDPGQGLRLIYYSQIVNDFQKGDIAEGYSVSREKKESFPLTVTSAQKNPTAFYLCASSMNRGADNEQFFGPGTRLTVL.

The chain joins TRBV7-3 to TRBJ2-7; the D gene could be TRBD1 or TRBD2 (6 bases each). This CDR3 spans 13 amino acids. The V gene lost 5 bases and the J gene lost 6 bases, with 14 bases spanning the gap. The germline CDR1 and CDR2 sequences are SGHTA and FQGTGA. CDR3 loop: CASSLGGSSEQYF. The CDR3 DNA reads TGTGCCAGCAGCCTCGGGGGCTCTTCCGAGCAGTACTTC.

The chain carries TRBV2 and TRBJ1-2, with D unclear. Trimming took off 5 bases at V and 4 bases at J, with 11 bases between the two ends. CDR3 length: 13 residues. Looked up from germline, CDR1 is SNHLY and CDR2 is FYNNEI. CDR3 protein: CASSQTGVYGYTF. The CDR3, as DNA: TGTGCCAGCAGTCAAACGGGTGTCTATGGCTACACCTTC. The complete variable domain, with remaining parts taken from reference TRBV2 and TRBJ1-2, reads EPEVTQTPSHQVTQMGQEVILRCVPISNHLYFYWYRQILGQKVEFLVSFYNNEISEKSEIFDDQFSVERPDGSNFTLKIRSTKLEDSAMYFCASSQTGVYGYTFGSGTRLTVV.

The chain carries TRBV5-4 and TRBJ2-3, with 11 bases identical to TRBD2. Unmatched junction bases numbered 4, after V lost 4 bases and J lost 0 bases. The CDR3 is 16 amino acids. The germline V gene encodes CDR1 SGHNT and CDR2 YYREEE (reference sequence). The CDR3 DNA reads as TGTGCCAGCAGCCCCCCTAGCGGGAGGAGCACAGATACGCAGTATTTT. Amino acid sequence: CASSPPSGRSTDTQYF.

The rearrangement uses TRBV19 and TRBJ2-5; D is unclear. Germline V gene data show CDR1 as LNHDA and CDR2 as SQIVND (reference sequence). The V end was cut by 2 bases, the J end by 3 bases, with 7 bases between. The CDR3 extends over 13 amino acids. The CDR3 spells CASSILIKETQYF. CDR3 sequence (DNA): TGTGCCAGTAGTATACTGATTAAAGAGACCCAGTACTTC. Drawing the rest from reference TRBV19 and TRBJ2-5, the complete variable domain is DGGITQSPKYLFRKEGQNVTLSCEQNLNHDAMYWYRQDPGQGLRLIYYSQIVNDFQKGDIAEGYSVSREKKESFPLTVTSAQKNPTAFYLCASSILIKETQYFGPGTRLLVL.

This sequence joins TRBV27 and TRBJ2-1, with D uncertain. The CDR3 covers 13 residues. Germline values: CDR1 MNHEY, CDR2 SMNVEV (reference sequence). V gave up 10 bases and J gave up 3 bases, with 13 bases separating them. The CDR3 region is CATLGWNYNEQFF. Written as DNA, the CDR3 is TGTGCCACCTTAGGTTGGAACTACAATGAGCAGTTCTTC.

Here the CDR3 DNA reads TGTGCCAGCAGCCGCAAACGCGGCACTGAAGCTTTCTTT. This translates into CASSRKRGTEAFF. This sequence joins TRBV6-5 and TRBJ1-1; D call uncertain. The V end lost 6 bases, the J end lost 4 bases, and 12 bases lay between the germline ends. The CDR3 is 13 residues long. Germline CDR1 MNHEY, CDR2 SVGAGI.

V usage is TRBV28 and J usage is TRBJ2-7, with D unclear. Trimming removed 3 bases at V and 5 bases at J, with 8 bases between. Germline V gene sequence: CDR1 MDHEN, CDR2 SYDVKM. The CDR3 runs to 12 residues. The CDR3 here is CASSFIQNEQYF. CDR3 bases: TGTGCCAGCAGTTTCATCCAGAACGAGCAGTACTTC.

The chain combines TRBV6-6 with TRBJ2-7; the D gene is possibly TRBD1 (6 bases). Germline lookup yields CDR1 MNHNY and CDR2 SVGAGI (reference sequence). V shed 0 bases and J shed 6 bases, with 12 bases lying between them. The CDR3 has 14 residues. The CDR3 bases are TGTGCCAGCAGTTACTCCACAGGGTCGGGCGAGCAGTACTTC. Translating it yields CASSYSTGSGEQYF.

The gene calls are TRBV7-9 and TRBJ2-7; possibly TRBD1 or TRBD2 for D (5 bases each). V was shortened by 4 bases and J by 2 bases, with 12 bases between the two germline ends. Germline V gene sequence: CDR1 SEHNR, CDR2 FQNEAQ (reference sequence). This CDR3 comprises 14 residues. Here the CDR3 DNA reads TGTGCCAGCAGCTGGGACCCTTCCCCCTACGAGCAGTACTTC. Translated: CASSWDPSPYEQYF.

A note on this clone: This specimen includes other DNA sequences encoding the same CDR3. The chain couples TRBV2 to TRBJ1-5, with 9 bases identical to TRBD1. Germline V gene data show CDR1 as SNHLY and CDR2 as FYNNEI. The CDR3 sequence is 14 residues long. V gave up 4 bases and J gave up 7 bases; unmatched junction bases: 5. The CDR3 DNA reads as TGTGCCAGCAGTGGGACAGGGGAGGTCCAGCCCCAGCATTTT. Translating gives CASSGTGEVQPQHF.

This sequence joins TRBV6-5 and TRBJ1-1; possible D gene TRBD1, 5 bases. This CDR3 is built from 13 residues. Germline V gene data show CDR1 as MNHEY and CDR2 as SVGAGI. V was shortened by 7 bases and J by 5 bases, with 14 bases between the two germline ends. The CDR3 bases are TGTGCCAGCAAGGGGTGGGATTGGACTGAAGCTTTCTTT. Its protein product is CASKGWDWTEAFF.

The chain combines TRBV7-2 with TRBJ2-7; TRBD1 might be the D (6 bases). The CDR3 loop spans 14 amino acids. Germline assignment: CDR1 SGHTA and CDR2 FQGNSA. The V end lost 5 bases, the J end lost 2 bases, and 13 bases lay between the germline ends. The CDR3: CASSLGGNAYEQYF. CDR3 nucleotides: TGTGCCAGCAGCCTAGGGGGTAACGCCTACGAGCAGTACTTC.

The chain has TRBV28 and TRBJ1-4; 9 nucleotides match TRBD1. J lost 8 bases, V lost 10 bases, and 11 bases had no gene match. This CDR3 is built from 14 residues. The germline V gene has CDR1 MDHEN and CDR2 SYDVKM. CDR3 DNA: TGTGCCATTAGGAACAGGGGGCGGGAGGAAAAACTGTTTTTT. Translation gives CAIRNRGREEKLFF.

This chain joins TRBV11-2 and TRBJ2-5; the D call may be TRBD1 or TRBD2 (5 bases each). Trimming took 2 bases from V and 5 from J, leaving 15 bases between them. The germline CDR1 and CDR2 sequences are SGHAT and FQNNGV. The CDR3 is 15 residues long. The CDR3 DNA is TGTGCCAGCAGCTTAACCGGGACGGGAATGGAGACCCAGTACTTC. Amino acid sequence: CASSLTGTGMETQYF. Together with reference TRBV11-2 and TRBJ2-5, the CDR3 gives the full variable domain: EAGVAQSPRYKIIEKRQSVAFWCNPISGHATLYWYQQILGQGPKLLIQFQNNGVVDDSQLPKDRFSAERLKGVDSTLKIQPAKLEDSAVYLCASSLTGTGMETQYFGPGTRLLVL.

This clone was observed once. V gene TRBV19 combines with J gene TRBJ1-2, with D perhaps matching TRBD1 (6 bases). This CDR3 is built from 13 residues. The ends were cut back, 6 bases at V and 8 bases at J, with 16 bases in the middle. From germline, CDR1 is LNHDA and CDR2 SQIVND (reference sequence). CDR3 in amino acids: CASRTPGVSGYTF. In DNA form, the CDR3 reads TGTGCCAGTAGAACCCCAGGGGTAAGCGGCTACACCTTC.

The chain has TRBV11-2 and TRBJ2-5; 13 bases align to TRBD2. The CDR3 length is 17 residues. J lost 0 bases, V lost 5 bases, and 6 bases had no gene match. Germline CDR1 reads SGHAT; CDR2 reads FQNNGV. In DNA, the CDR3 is TGTGCCAGCAGCCTCAGGGGGACTAGCGGGAACCAAGAGACCCAGTACTTC. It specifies CASSLRGTSGNQETQYF.

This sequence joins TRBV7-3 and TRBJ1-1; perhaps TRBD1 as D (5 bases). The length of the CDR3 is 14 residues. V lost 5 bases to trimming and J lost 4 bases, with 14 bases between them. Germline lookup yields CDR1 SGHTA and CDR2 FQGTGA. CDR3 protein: CASSLRAGRTEAFF. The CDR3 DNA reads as TGTGCCAGCAGCCTCAGGGCGGGACGCACTGAAGCTTTCTTT.

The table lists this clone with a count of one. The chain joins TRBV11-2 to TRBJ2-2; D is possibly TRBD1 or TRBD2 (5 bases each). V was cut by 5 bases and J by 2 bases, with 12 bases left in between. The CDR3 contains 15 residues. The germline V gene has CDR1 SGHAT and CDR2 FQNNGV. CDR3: CASSGGDGNTGELFF. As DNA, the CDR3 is TGTGCCAGCAGCGGTGGGGACGGTAACACCGGGGAGCTGTTTTTT.

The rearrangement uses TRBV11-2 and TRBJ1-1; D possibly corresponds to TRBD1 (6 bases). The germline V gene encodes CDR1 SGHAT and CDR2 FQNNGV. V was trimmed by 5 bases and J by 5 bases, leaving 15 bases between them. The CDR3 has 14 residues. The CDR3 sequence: CASSRLVGQTEAFF. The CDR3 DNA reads TGTGCCAGCAGCCGTTTAGTCGGACAGACTGAAGCTTTCTTT.

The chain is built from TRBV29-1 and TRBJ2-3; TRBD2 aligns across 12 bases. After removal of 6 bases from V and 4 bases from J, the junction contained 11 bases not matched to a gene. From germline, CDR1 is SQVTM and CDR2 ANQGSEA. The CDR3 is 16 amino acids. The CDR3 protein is CSVGGLAGSIPDTQYF. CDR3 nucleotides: TGCAGCGTGGGGGGACTAGCGGGCAGTATCCCAGATACGCAGTATTTT.

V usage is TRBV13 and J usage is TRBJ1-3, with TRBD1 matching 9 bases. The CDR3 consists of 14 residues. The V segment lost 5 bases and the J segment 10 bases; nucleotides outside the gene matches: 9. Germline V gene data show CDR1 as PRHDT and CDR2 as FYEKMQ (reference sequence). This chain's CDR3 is CASSVPGTGSTIYF. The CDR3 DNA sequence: TGTGCCAGCAGCGTTCCCGGGACAGGGTCTACCATATATTTT.

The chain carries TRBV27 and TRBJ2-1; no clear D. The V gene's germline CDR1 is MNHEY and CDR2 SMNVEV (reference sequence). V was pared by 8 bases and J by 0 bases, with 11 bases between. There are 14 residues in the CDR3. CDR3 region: CASQRLSSYNEQFF. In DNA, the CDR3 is TGTGCCAGCCAAAGACTGAGCTCCTACAATGAGCAGTTCTTC.

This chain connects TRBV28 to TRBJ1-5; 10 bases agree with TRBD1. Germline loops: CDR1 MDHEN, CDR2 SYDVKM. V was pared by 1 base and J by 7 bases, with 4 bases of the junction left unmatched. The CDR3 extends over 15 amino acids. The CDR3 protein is CASSLYGTGDQPQHF. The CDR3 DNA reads TGTGCCAGCAGTTTATATGGGACAGGGGACCAGCCCCAGCATTTT.

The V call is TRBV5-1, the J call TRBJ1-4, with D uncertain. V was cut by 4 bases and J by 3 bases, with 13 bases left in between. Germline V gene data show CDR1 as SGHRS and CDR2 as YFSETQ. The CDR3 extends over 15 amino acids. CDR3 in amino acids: CASSGSLAANEKLFF. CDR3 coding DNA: TGCGCCAGCAGCGGGTCCCTAGCAGCTAATGAAAAACTGTTTTTT.

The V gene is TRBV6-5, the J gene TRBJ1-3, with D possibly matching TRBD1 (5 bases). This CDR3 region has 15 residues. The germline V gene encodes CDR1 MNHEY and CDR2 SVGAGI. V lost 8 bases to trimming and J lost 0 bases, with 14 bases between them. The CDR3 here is CASSFGAFSGNTIYF. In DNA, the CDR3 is TGTGCCAGCTCCTTCGGGGCCTTCTCTGGAAACACCATATATTTT.

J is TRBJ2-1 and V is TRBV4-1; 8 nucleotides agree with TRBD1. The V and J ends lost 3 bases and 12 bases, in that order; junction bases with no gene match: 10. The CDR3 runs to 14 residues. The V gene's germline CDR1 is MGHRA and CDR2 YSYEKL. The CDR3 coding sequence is TGCGCCAGCAGCCAGGGACAGGATTATGATCGGCAGTTCTTC. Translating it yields CASSQGQDYDRQFF.

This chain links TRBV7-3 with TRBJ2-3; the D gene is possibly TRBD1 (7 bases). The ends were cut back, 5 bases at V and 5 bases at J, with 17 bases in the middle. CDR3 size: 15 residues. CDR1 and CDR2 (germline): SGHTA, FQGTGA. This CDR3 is CASSTGTVSGDTQYF. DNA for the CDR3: TGTGCCAGCAGCACCGGGACAGTTAGCGGAGATACGCAGTATTTT.

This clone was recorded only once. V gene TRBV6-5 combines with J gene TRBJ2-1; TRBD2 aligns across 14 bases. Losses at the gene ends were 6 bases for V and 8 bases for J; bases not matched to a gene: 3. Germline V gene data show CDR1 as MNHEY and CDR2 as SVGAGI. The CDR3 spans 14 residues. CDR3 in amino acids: CASRRLAGGDEQFF. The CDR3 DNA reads TGTGCCAGCAGAAGACTAGCGGGAGGGGATGAGCAGTTCTTC.

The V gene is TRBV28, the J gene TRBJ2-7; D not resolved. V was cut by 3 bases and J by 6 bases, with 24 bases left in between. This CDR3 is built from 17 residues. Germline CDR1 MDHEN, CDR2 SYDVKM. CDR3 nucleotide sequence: TGTGCCAGCAGTTTGAGCAACCCTTCTAGGATTCTGGGCGAGCAGTACTTC. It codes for CASSLSNPSRILGEQYF.

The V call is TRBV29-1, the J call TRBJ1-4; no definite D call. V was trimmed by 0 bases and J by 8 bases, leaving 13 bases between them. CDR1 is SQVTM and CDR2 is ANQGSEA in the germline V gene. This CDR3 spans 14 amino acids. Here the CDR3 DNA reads TGCAGCGTTGAAGATCGGCGGGATAGGGAAAAACTGTTTTTT. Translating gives CSVEDRRDREKLFF.